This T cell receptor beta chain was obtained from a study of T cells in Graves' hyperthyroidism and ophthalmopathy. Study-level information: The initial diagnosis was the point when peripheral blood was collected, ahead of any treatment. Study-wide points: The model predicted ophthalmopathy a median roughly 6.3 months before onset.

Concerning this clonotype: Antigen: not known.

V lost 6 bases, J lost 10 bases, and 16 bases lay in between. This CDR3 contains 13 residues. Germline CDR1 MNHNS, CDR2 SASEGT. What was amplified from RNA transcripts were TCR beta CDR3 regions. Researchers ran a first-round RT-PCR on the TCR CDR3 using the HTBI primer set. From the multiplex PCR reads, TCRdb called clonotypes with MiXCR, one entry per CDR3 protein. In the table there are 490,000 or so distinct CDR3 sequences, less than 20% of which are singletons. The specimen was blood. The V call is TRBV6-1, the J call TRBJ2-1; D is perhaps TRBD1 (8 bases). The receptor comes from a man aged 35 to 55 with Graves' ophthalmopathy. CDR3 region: CASSPTGGAEQFF. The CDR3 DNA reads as TGTGCCAGCAGCCCAACAGGGGGGGCCGAGCAGTTCTTC.